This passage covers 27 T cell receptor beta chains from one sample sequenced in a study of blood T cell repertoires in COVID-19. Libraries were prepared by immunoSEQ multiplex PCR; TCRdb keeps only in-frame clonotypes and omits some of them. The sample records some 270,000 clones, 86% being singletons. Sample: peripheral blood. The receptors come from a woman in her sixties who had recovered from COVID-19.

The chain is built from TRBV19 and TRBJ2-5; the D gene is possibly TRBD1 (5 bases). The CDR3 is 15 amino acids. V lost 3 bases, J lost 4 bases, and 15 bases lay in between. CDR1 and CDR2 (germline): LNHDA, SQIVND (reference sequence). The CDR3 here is CASSMRALQGETQYF. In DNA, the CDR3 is TGTGCCAGTAGTATGCGAGCCCTGCAGGGAGAGACCCAGTACTTC.

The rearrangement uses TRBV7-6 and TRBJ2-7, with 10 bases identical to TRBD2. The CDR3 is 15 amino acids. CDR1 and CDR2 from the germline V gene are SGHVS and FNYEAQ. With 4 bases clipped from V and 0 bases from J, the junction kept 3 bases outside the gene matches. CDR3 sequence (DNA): TGTGCCAGCAGCTCCCTAGCGGGGGCCTCCTACGAGCAGTACTTC. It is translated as CASSSLAGASYEQYF.

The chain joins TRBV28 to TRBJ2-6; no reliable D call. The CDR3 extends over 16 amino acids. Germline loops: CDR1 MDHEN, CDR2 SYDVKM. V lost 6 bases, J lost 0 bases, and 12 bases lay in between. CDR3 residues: CASSSTVPSGANVLTF. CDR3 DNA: TGTGCCAGCAGCTCAACAGTTCCCTCTGGGGCCAACGTCCTGACTTTC.

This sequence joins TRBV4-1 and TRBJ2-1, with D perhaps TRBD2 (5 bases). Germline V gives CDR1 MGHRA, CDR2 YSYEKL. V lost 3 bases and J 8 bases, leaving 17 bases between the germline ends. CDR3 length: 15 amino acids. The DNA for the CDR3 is TGCGCCAGCAGCCATCCCGGGGTAGCTATTTATGAGCAGTTCTTC. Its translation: CASSHPGVAIYEQFF.

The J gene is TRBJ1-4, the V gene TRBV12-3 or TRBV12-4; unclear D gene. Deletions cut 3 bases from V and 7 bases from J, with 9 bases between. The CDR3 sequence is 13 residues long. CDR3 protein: CASSFDGREKLFF. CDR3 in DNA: TGTGCCAGCAGTTTTGATGGCCGTGAAAAACTGTTTTTT.

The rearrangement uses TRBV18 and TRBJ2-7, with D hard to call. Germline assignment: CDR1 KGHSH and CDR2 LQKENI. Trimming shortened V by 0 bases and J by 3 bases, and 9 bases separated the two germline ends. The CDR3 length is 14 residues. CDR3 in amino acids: CASSPPWQNYEQYF. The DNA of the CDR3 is TGTGCCAGCTCACCACCGTGGCAGAACTACGAGCAGTACTTC.

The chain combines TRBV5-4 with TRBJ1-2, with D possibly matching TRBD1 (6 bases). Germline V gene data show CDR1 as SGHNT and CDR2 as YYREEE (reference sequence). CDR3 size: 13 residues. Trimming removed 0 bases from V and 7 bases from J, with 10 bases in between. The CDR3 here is CASSLAGGRGYTF. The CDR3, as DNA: TGTGCCAGCAGCTTGGCCGGGGGGCGTGGCTACACCTTC.

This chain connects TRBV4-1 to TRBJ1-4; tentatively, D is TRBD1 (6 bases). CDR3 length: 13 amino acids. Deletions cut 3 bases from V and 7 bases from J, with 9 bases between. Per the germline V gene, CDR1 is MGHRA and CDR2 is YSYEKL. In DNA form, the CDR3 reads TGCGCCAGCAGCCAGGGACATATTGAAAAACTGTTTTTT. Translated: CASSQGHIEKLFF.

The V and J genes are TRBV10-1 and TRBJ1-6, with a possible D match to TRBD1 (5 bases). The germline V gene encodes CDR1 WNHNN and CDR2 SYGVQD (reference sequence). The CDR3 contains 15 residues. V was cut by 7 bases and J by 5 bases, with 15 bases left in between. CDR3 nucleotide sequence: TGCGCCAGCAATTCGGGGGAGGGAGATAATTCACCCCTCCACTTT. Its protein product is CASNSGEGDNSPLHF.

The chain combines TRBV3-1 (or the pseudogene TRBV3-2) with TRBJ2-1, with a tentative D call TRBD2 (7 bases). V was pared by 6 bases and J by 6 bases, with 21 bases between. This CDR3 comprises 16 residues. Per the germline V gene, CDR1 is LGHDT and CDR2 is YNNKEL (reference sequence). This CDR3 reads CASRRIGGGGPNEQFF. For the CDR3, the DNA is TGTGCCAGCAGGCGGATTGGGGGCGGGGGACCCAATGAGCAGTTCTTC.

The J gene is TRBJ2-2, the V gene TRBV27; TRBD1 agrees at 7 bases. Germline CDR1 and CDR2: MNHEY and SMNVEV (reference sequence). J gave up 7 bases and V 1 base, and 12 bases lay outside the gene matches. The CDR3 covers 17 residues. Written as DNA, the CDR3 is TGTGCCAGCAGTTTATGGTCGAGGGGGCGGTTGGGCGGGGAGCTGTTTTTT. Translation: CASSLWSRGRLGGELFF.

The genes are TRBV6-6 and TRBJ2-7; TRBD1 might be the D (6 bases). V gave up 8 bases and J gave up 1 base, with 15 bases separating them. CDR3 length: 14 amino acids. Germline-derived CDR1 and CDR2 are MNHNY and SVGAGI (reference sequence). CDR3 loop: CASCRLDRSYEQYF. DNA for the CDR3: TGTGCCAGCTGCCGACTCGACAGGTCCTACGAGCAGTACTTC.

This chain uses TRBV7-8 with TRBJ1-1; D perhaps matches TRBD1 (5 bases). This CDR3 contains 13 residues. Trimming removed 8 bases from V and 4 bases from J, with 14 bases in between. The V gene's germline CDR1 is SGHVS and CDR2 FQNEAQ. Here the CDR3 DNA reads TGTGCCAGCTGTCCGGGGGTCCTCACTGAAGCTTTCTTT. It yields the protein CASCPGVLTEAFF. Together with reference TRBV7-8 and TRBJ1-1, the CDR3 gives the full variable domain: GAGVSQSPRYKVAKRGQDVALRCDPISGHVSLFWYQQALGQGPEFLTYFQNEAQLDKSGLPSDRFFAERPEGSVSTLKIQRTQQEDSAVYLCASCPGVLTEAFFGQGTRLTVV.

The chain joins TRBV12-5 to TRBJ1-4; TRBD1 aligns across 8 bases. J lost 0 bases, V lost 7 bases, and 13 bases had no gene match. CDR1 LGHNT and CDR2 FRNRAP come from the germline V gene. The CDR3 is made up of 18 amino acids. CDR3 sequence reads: CASDHNRGCNSTNEKLFF. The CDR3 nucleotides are TGTGCTAGTGATCATAACAGGGGGTGCAACTCAACTAATGAAAAACTGTTTTTT. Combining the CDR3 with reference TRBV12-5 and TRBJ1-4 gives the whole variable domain DARVTQTPRHKVTEMGQEVTMRCQPILGHNTVFWYRQTMMQGLELLAYFRNRAPLDDSGMPKDRFSAEMPDATLATLKIQPSEPRDSAVYFCASDHNRGCNSTNEKLFFGSGTQLSVL.

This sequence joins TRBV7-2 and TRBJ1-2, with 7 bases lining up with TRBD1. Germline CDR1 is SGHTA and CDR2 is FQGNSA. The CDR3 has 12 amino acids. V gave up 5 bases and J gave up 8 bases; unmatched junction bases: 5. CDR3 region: CASSPDREGYTF. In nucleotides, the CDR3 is TGTGCCAGCAGCCCAGACAGGGAAGGCTACACCTTC.

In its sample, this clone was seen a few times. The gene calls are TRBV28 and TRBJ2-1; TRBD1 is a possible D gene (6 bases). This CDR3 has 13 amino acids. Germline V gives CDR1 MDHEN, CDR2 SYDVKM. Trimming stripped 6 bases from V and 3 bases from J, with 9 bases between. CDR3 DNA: TGTGCCAGCAGGAGGGACATCTACAATGAGCAGTTCTTC. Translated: CASRRDIYNEQFF. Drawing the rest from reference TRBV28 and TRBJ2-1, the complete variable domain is DVKVTQSSRYLVKRTGEKVFLECVQDMDHENMFWYRQDPGLGLRLIYFSYDVKMKEKGDIPEGYSVSREKKERFSLILESASTNQTSMYLCASRRDIYNEQFFGPGTRLTVL.

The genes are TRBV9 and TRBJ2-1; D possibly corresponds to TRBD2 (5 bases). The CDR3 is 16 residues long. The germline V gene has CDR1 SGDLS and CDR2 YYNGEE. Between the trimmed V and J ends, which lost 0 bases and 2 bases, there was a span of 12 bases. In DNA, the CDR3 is TGTGCCAGCAGCGTAGGGGAGACACCCCCCTACAATGAGCAGTTCTTC. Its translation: CASSVGETPPYNEQFF.

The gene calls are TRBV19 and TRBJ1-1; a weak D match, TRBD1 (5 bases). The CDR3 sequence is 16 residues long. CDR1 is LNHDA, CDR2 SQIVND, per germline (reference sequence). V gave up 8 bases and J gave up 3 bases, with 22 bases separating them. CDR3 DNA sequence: TGTGCCAGTCGTACCTCCGGGGGAAGGCGGGACACTGAAGCTTTCTTT. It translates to CASRTSGGRRDTEAFF. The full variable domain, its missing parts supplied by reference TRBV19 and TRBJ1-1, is DGGITQSPKYLFRKEGQNVTLSCEQNLNHDAMYWYRQDPGQGLRLIYYSQIVNDFQKGDIAEGYSVSREKKESFPLTVTSAQKNPTAFYLCASRTSGGRRDTEAFFGQGTRLTVV.

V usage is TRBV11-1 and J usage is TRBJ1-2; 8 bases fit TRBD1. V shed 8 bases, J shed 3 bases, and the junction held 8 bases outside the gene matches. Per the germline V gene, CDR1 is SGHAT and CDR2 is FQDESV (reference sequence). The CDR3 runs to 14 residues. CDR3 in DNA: TGTGCCAGCTCCCGACAGGGGCTGGACTATGGCTACACCTTC. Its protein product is CASSRQGLDYGYTF. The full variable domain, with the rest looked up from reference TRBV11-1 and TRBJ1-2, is EAEVAQSPRYKITEKSQAVAFWCDPISGHATLYWYRQILGQGPELLVQFQDESVVDDSQLPKDRFSAERLKGVDSTLKIQPAELGDSAMYLCASSRQGLDYGYTFGSGTRLTVV.

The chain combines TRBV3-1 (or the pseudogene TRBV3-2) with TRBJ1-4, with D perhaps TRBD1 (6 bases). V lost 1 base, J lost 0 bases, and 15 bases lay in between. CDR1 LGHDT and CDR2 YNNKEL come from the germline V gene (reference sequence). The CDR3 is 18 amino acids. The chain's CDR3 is CASSQGVAGDSTNEKLFF. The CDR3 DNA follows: TGTGCCAGCAGCCAAGGGGTTGCAGGGGATTCAACTAATGAAAAACTGTTTTTT.

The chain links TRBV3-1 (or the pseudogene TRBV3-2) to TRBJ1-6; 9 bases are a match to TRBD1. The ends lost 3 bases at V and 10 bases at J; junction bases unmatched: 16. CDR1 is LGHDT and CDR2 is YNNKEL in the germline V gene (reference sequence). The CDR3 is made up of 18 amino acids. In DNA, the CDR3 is TGTGCCAGCAGCCAGTCCACCGGGACAGGGTCATTCTGGTCACCCCTCCACTTT. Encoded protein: CASSQSTGTGSFWSPLHF.

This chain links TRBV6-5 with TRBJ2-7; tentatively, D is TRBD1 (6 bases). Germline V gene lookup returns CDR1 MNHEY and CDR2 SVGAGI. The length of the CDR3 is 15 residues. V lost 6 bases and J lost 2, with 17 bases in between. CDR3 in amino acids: CASSRVVGGPYEQYF. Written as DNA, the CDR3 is TGTGCCAGCAGCCGGGTAGTAGGGGGTCCCTACGAGCAGTACTTC.

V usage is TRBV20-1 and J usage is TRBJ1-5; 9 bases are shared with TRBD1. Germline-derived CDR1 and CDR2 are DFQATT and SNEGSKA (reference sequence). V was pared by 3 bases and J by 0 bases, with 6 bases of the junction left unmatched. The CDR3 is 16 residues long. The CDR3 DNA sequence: TGCAGTGCTAGTGGGGGACAGGGATATAGCAATCAGCCCCAGCATTTT. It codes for CSASGGQGYSNQPQHF.

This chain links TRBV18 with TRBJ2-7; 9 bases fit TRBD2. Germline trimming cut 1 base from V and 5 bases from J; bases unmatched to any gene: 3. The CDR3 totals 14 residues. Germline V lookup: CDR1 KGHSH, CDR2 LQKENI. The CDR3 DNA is TGTGCCAGCTCACCACTGCGGGGGGGCGACGAGCAGTACTTC. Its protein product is CASSPLRGGDEQYF. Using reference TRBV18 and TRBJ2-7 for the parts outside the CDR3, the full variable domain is NAGVMQNPRHLVRRRGQEARLRCSPMKGHSHVYWYRQLPEEGLKFMVYLQKENIIDESGMPKERFSAEFPKEGPSILRIQQVVRGDSAAYFCASSPLRGGDEQYFGPGTRLTVT.

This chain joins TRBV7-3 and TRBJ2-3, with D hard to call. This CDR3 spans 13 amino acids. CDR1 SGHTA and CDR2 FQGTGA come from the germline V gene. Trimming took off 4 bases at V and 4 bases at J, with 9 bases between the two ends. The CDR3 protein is CASSSIYSDTQYF. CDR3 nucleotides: TGTGCCAGCAGCTCTATATACTCAGATACGCAGTATTTT.

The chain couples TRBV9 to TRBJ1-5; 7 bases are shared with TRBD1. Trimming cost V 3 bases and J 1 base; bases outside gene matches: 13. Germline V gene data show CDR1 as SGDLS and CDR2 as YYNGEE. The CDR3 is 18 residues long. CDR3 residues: CASSAPGTVSMSNQPQHF. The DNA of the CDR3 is TGTGCCAGCAGCGCCCCCGGGACAGTTAGTATGAGCAATCAGCCCCAGCATTTT.

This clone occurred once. CDR3 region: CASSRAGEGAIPYTEAFF. The CDR3 bases are TGTGCCAGCAGTCGTGCGGGGGAAGGGGCGATTCCGTACACTGAAGCTTTCTTT. The V and J genes are TRBV6-6 and TRBJ1-1; tentative D call: TRBD1 (5 bases). This CDR3 has 18 amino acids. Germline V gives CDR1 MNHNY, CDR2 SVGAGI (reference sequence). Trimming took off 5 bases at V and 3 bases at J, with 25 bases between the two ends.